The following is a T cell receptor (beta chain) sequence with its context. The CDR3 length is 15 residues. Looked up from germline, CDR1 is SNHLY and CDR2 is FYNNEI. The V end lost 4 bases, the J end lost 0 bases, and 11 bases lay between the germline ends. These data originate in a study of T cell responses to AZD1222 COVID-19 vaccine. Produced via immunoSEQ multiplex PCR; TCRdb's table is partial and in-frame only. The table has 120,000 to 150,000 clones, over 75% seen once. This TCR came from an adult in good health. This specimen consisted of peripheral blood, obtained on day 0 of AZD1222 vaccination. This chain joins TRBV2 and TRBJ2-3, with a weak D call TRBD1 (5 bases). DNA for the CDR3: TGTGCCAGCAGTGGGGCAGGGTTTAGCACAGATACGCAGTATTTT. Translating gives CASSGAGFSTDTQYF.